This entry features one TCR beta chain sequence. The table lists this clone with a few counts. Its antigen has not been determined. Nothing much larger sits one base from this clone, and base qualities are not available. This entry belongs to a study of OX40 agonist ivuxolimab in advanced cancers. Context from the whole study: The costimulatory receptor OX40 (CD134) was targeted by ivuxolimab, a fully human IgG2 agonistic monoclonal antibody. Intravenous ivuxolimab was administered to patients every 2 weeks at six dose levels: 0.01, 0.1, 0.3, 1.5, 3 and 10 mg/kg. Of the approximately 50 dose-escalation patients, hepatocellular carcinoma was present in about 20, melanoma in around 15, renal cell carcinoma in 9 and head and neck cancer in 9. In the dose-escalation cohort, 82.7% of patients were male, and the mean age was roughly 60 years, with a range of roughly 23 to 85. Prior anti-PD-1, anti-PD-L1 or anti-CTLA-4 therapy was permitted, and checkpoint inhibitors had been received by roughly 42% of dose-escalation patients. Partial responses occurred in three dose-escalation patients, of whom one had hepatocellular carcinoma and two had cutaneous melanoma. Peripheral TCRbeta sequencing aimed to test whether ivuxolimab altered TCR sequence diversity and caused clonal T-cell expansion. The paper describes the monotherapy dose-escalation part (N = 52 patients) of the phase I trial of ivuxolimab.

To sequence the TCRbeta CDR3 region, genomic DNA was isolated from the sorted cells. TCRbeta CDR3 regions were sequenced using the immunoSEQ Assay. Sourced from immuneACCESS, this table was stored by TCRdb with only in-frame sequences that have V and J called. A share of the clones is absent; for the studies checked, an unresolved V gene accounts for under half, and the remainder has no known explanation. This sample holds roughly 75,000 clones; around nine tenths were observed only once. About an eighth of the sample belongs to the ten largest clones. Overall results and qualifications from the work: The antigen specificity of the clonally expanded peripheral T cells was not determined. On average, CD8+ T cells showed more expanded clones than CD4+ T cells after ivuxolimab. Low levels of normalized T-cell clonal expansion were also seen in some patients who did not respond. In partial responders in the 0.1-3.0 mg/kg groups, normalized peripheral clonal expansion was found to be among the lowest, especially among CD8+ T cells. At doses of 0.1 to 3.0 mg/kg, clonal expansion of both CD4+ and CD8+ T cells in blood was seen between baseline and week 6.

Patients with a history of autoimmune disease or receiving systemic immunosuppression were excluded from the trial. Peripheral blood for TCR sequencing was collected from all dose cohorts at baseline, on cycle 4 day 1, and on cycle 7 day 1. Samples came from an open-label, multicenter, first-in-human phase I dose-escalation trial of ivuxolimab. Adults with locally advanced or metastatic melanoma, renal cell, hepatocellular, or head and neck squamous cell carcinoma were enrolled in the trial. Before TCR sequencing, CD4+ and CD8+ T cells were separately sorted from peripheral blood. V and J lose 4 bases and 2 bases, and a span of 8 bases separates them. The CDR3 measures 13 amino acids from cysteine to phenylalanine. Only the CDR3 region is kept as DNA, spanning 39 bases read in frame from base 1. CDR1 and CDR2 are drawn from the germline V gene (reference sequence): SEHNR, FQNEAQ.

The V and J segments used are TRBV7-9 and TRBJ1-1; a tentative D match to TRBD1 spans 6 bases. This sample comprised CD4+ or CD8+ T cells sorted from blood, obtained in a trial of the OX40 agonist ivuxolimab. The clonotype originates from an adult with an advanced solid tumor such as melanoma, head and neck, liver or kidney cancer. The nucleotides read TGTGCCAGCAGCTGGACAGTTAACACTGAAGCTTTCTTT. Its translation is CASSWTVNTEAFF.